This T cell receptor beta chain was profiled in a study of blood T cell repertoires in COVID-19. CDR1 and CDR2 (germline): SEHNR, FQNEAQ (reference sequence). The V and J ends lost 5 bases and 6 bases, in that order; junction bases with no gene match: 5. This CDR3 comprises 15 residues. Assay used: immunoSEQ multiplex PCR; TCRdb lists only in-frame clones, some missing. The sample records under 250,000 clones, roughly 78% being singletons. This clonotype originated in a woman in her thirties or forties with acute or convalescent COVID-19. The rearrangement links TRBV7-9 to TRBJ2-3, with TRBD2 matching 13 bases. Material: peripheral blood. CDR3 amino acids: CASSQGLAGADTQYF. CDR3 coding DNA: TGTGCCAGCAGCCAAGGACTAGCGGGAGCGGATACGCAGTATTTT.